This T cell receptor beta chain emerged from a study of T cell clones after liver transplantation. The overall study: HCV positivity affected three of eight recipients; the rest lacked autoimmune or viral indications. Until 12-24 months post-transplant, subjects got standard immunosuppression and no induction.

Trimming removed 5 bases at V and 7 bases at J, with 6 bases between. CDR3 size: 12 residues. Germline lookup yields CDR1 MNHEY and CDR2 SVGAGI. Clones were read by immunoSEQ multiplex PCR, and TCRdb kept only the in-frame ones, dropping some. The sample lists approximately 51,000 clones; approximately 71% were seen once. This chain links TRBV6-5 with TRBJ1-6; a possible D gene is TRBD1 (5 bases). This clonotype was obtained from a human patient who received a liver transplant. Some T cells may arise from the graft donor. The material was CD4+ T cells from blood, obtained roughly 56 months after liver transplant. This CDR3 is CASSDRNSPLHF. The DNA for the CDR3 is TGTGCCAGCAGTGACAGAAATTCACCCCTCCACTTT.